The 28 T cell receptor beta chains given below trace back to one sample, sequenced in a study of T cell responses to AZD1222 COVID-19 vaccine. TCRdb's table, derived via immunoSEQ multiplex PCR, lists solely in-frame clones and lacks some. The sample lists under 200,000 clones; about 91% were seen once. The sample in question was peripheral blood, obtained on day 0 of MenACWY control vaccination. The receptors derive from an adult in good health.

The J gene is TRBJ1-2, the V gene TRBV28, with 9 bases identical to TRBD1. The trim removed 3 bases at V and 4 bases at J, leaving 12 bases unmatched. There are 17 residues in the CDR3. Germline V gene data show CDR1 as MDHEN and CDR2 as SYDVKM. CDR3 protein: CASSFSANRGRGYGYTF. In DNA form, the CDR3 reads TGTGCCAGCAGTTTCTCTGCGAACAGGGGGCGAGGCTATGGCTACACCTTC.

DNA of the CDR3: TGTGCCAGCAGCCAAGAGGCGGAAGCTTTCTTT. Amino acids: CASSQEAEAFF. The J gene is TRBJ1-1, the V gene TRBV4-2; unclear D gene. Germline assignment: CDR1 LGHNA and CDR2 YNFKEQ. The ends were cut back, 0 bases at V and 8 bases at J, with 4 bases in the middle. CDR3 size: 11 residues.

The chain links TRBV19 to TRBJ1-1; perhaps TRBD1 as D (6 bases). The germline gives CDR1 LNHDA, CDR2 SQIVND (reference sequence). Trimming took off 9 bases at V and 0 bases at J, with 17 bases between the two ends. CDR3 size: 15 residues. Written as DNA, the CDR3 is TGTGCCAGCGCGATCCAGGACAGCCTGAACACTGAAGCTTTCTTT. Translating it yields CASAIQDSLNTEAFF. The complete variable domain, with remaining parts taken from reference TRBV19 and TRBJ1-1, reads DGGITQSPKYLFRKEGQNVTLSCEQNLNHDAMYWYRQDPGQGLRLIYYSQIVNDFQKGDIAEGYSVSREKKESFPLTVTSAQKNPTAFYLCASAIQDSLNTEAFFGQGTRLTVV.

This sequence joins TRBV19 and TRBJ2-3; no reliable D call. The CDR3 loop spans 14 amino acids. CDR1 and CDR2 (germline): LNHDA, SQIVND (reference sequence). Trimming removed 2 bases at V and 6 bases at J, with 12 bases between. CDR3 region: CASSISARRDTQYF. The CDR3 DNA sequence: TGTGCCAGTAGTATAAGCGCACGCCGGGATACGCAGTATTTT.

The chain has TRBV9 and TRBJ2-1; TRBD2 matches 7 bases. The CDR3 is made up of 15 amino acids. The junction had 7 bases not matched to a gene; V was cut back by 4 bases and J by 3 bases. CDR1 SGDLS and CDR2 YYNGEE come from the germline V gene. Written as DNA, the CDR3 is TGTGCCAGCAGCCTTGCGGGAGCTTACTACAATGAGCAGTTCTTC. It encodes CASSLAGAYYNEQFF.

V is TRBV4-1 and J is TRBJ1-5; D not resolved. Germline loops: CDR1 MGHRA, CDR2 YSYEKL. CDR3 size: 15 residues. V was cut by 4 bases and J by 2 bases, with 12 bases left in between. In DNA, the CDR3 is TGCGCCAGCAGCCCTAGCATCGACGGCAATCAGCCCCAGCATTTT. It encodes CASSPSIDGNQPQHF.

The chain joins TRBV4-2 to TRBJ2-2; D uncertain. The length of the CDR3 is 13 residues. The V end lost 2 bases, the J end lost 6 bases, and 7 bases lay between the germline ends. The germline V gene encodes CDR1 LGHNA and CDR2 YNFKEQ. The CDR3, as DNA: TGTGCCAGCAGCCAACTCGTTTCCGGGGAGCTGTTTTTT. Its translation: CASSQLVSGELFF.

The CDR3, as DNA: TGTGCCAGCAGCTTGGACCCCGGGACATCCAATGAGCAGTTCTTC. It yields the protein CASSLDPGTSNEQFF. The rearrangement links TRBV7-2 to TRBJ2-1; possible D gene TRBD1, 6 bases. The length of the CDR3 is 15 residues. The germline CDR1 and CDR2 sequences are SGHTA and FQGNSA. Trimming pared 3 bases from V and 6 bases from J, leaving 15 bases between.

This chain connects TRBV7-3 to TRBJ2-5; D is unresolved. The germline gives CDR1 SGHTA, CDR2 FQGTGA. The CDR3 covers 13 residues. V lost 3 bases, J lost 4 bases, and 9 bases lay in between. CDR3 residues: CASSFSTRETQYF. CDR3 DNA sequence: TGTGCCAGCAGCTTTTCCACGCGAGAGACCCAGTACTTC.

This clone was seen only once. The chain couples TRBV6-5 to TRBJ1-1; D unclear. CDR3 size: 14 residues. Germline loops: CDR1 MNHEY, CDR2 SVGAGI. The V end was cut by 6 bases, the J end by 8 bases, with 19 bases between. The DNA of the CDR3 is TGTGCCAGCAGCGCTACGGGCCTCGGTGGGGAAGCTTTCTTT. Protein: CASSATGLGGEAFF.

This clone was seen only a few times. The chain has TRBV29-1 and TRBJ2-7; D may be TRBD1 (6 bases). Germline-derived CDR1 and CDR2 are SQVTM and ANQGSEA. Trimming took 3 bases from V and 2 from J, leaving 14 bases between them. There are 14 residues in the CDR3. The CDR3: CSVDSPDRTYEQYF. For the CDR3, the DNA is TGCAGCGTTGACTCTCCGGACAGAACCTACGAGCAGTACTTC.

This chain joins TRBV7-2 and TRBJ2-7, with TRBD2 matching over 8 bases. The germline CDR1 and CDR2 sequences are SGHTA and FQGNSA. V shed 3 bases and J 1 base; nucleotides not matched to a gene: 5. CDR3 size: 15 residues. This CDR3 reads CASSFTSGASYEQYF. The CDR3 DNA sequence: TGTGCCAGCAGCTTCACTAGCGGTGCATCCTACGAGCAGTACTTC.

This clone was observed once. The chain uses TRBV13 and TRBJ2-5; 10 nucleotides line up with TRBD2. The CDR3 extends over 16 amino acids. Germline V lookup: CDR1 PRHDT, CDR2 FYEKMQ (reference sequence). Trimming at V came to 5 bases and at J to 5 bases, leaving 11 bases not matched to a gene. This CDR3 reads CASSPGLAVTEETQYF. Here the CDR3 DNA reads TGTGCCAGCAGCCCCGGACTAGCGGTTACGGAGGAGACCCAGTACTTC.

The chain has TRBV6-4 and TRBJ2-6; TRBD1 or TRBD2 may be the D gene (7 bases each). Trimming removed 3 bases at V and 0 bases at J, with 15 bases between. Germline V CDR1 and CDR2: MRHNA, SNTAGT. The CDR3 extends over 18 amino acids. Here the CDR3 DNA reads TGTGCCAGCAGTGAAGATCCAGGGGGGGTCTCTGGGGCCAACGTCCTGACTTTC. It specifies CASSEDPGGVSGANVLTF.

The rearrangement uses TRBV5-4 and TRBJ2-5; 8 nucleotides align to TRBD2. In germline, CDR1 is SGHNT, CDR2 YYREEE (reference sequence). Trimming cost V 4 bases and J 4 bases; bases outside gene matches: 6. The CDR3 is 14 residues long. CDR3 coding DNA: TGTGCCAGCAGCCTCGGGGGGGAAGGAGAGACCCAGTACTTC. Its translation: CASSLGGEGETQYF.

This chain links TRBV19 with TRBJ2-7; TRBD1 is a possible D gene (5 bases). CDR3 length: 13 amino acids. Per germline, CDR1 LNHDA and CDR2 SQIVND (reference sequence). The ends were cut back, 7 bases at V and 0 bases at J, with 10 bases in the middle. Here the CDR3 reads CASKGRDSYEQYF. CDR3 DNA sequence: TGTGCCAGTAAAGGCAGGGACTCCTACGAGCAGTACTTC.

The V gene is TRBV12-5, the J gene TRBJ2-5; D possibly uses TRBD1 or TRBD2 (5 bases each). Germline-derived CDR1 and CDR2 are LGHNT and FRNRAP. CDR3 length: 14 residues. Trimming cost V 5 bases and J 3 bases, with 13 bases left between them. The CDR3 DNA sequence: TGTGCTAGTGGTCTGGGACCGTCAAAAGAGACCCAGTACTTC. This gives the protein CASGLGPSKETQYF.

This clone came up a few times. The J gene is TRBJ2-1, the V gene TRBV7-2; either TRBD1 or TRBD2 may fit D (5 bases each). Per germline, CDR1 SGHTA and CDR2 FQGNSA. V was trimmed by 3 bases and J by 0 bases, leaving 9 bases between them. CDR3 length: 15 residues. CDR3 bases: TGTGCCAGCAGCTTGGGGGTGAGCTCCTACAATGAGCAGTTCTTC. Protein: CASSLGVSSYNEQFF.

The J gene is TRBJ2-3, the V gene TRBV5-1; possible D gene TRBD1, 6 bases. Germline V gene sequence: CDR1 SGHRS, CDR2 YFSETQ. The length of the CDR3 is 13 residues. V was clipped by 6 bases and J by 6 bases, with 14 bases between them. The CDR3 DNA reads TGCGCCAGCAACAGGGACCTCCGGGATACGCAGTATTTT. It is translated as CASNRDLRDTQYF.

The V and J genes are TRBV30 and TRBJ1-2, with D unresolved. Germline loops: CDR1 GTSNPN, CDR2 SVGIG (reference sequence). This CDR3 region has 13 residues. Trimming left V 8 bases short and J 2 bases short, with 15 bases between. DNA of the CDR3: TGTGCCGGGCCCCTCGGGCAGAACTATGGCTACACCTTC. It codes for CAGPLGQNYGYTF.

The chain recombines TRBV4-1 with TRBJ2-1; either TRBD1 or TRBD2 may fit D (5 bases each). Germline-derived CDR1 and CDR2 are MGHRA and YSYEKL. The CDR3 totals 14 residues. V was clipped by 0 bases and J by 12 bases, with 15 bases between them. The CDR3 DNA follows: TGCGCCAGCAGCCAAGAGAACCGGGGCCCTGGGCAGTTCTTC. Amino acids: CASSQENRGPGQFF.

The chain carries TRBV13 and TRBJ2-1, with D maybe TRBD2 (6 bases). The V and J ends lost 2 bases and 0 bases respectively, with 11 bases between them. This CDR3 has 16 residues. The V gene's germline CDR1 is PRHDT and CDR2 FYEKMQ (reference sequence). The CDR3: CASSLRRGSSYNEQFF. CDR3 nucleotides: TGTGCCAGCAGCTTACGACGGGGGAGCTCCTACAATGAGCAGTTCTTC.

The V gene is TRBV11-3, the J gene TRBJ2-1, with D perhaps being TRBD1 or TRBD2 (5 bases each). CDR1 and CDR2 (germline): SGHNT, YENEEA. The CDR3 contains 12 residues. V was cut by 3 bases and J by 10 bases, with 10 bases left in between. This chain's CDR3 is CASSLGPWEQFF. The CDR3 region has the DNA TGTGCCAGCAGCTTGGGACCCTGGGAGCAGTTCTTC.

CDR3 nucleotide sequence: TGTGCCAGCAGCCAACTGACAGGTACGACTGAAGCTTTCTTT. This sequence encodes CASSQLTGTTEAFF. This chain uses TRBV14 with TRBJ1-1; a possible D gene is TRBD1 (6 bases). The germline CDR1 and CDR2 sequences are SGHDN and FVKESK. Between the trimmed V and J ends, which lost 2 bases and 5 bases, there was a span of 12 bases. This CDR3 has 14 residues.

A few counts support this clone. The rearrangement uses TRBV20-1 and TRBJ1-1, with D uncertain. The CDR3 is made up of 10 amino acids. CDR1 and CDR2 from the germline V gene are DFQATT and SNEGSKA (reference sequence). Trimming pared 4 bases from V and 5 bases from J, leaving 5 bases between. CDR3 residues: CSAKRTEAFF. The CDR3 DNA follows: TGCAGTGCTAAGAGAACTGAAGCTTTCTTT.

This clone came up a few times. V usage is TRBV7-9 and J usage is TRBJ1-1; D remains unclear. The CDR3 runs to 15 residues. Trimming pared 5 bases from V and 0 bases from J, leaving 13 bases between. Germline CDR1 SEHNR, CDR2 FQNEAQ (reference sequence). CDR3 sequence reads: CASSPTDSMNTEAFF. DNA for the CDR3: TGTGCCAGCAGCCCGACTGATTCCATGAACACTGAAGCTTTCTTT.

The chain uses TRBV24-1 and TRBJ2-2; 7 nucleotides line up with TRBD1. The J segment lost 3 bases and the V segment lost 8 bases, leaving 5 bases of the junction unmatched. Germline V CDR1 and CDR2: KGHDR, SFDVKD. The CDR3 covers 14 residues. CDR3 DNA sequence: TGTGCCACCACGTGGCAGGGGGACACCGGGGAGCTGTTTTTT. Translating it yields CATTWQGDTGELFF.

This clone has just one count. V usage is TRBV5-1 and J usage is TRBJ1-1, with TRBD1 matching over 7 bases. Germline V CDR1 and CDR2: SGHRS, YFSETQ. V lost 0 bases to trimming and J lost 4 bases; unmatched junction nucleotides: 6. The CDR3 sequence is 15 residues long. The chain's CDR3 is CASSLADRDSTEAFF. Here the CDR3 DNA reads TGCGCCAGCAGCTTGGCCGACAGGGATAGCACTGAAGCTTTCTTT.